Listed here are 8 T cell receptor beta chains from one sample, sequenced in a study of blood T cell repertoires in COVID-19. The data were produced by immunoSEQ multiplex PCR, yet TCRdb's version contains in-frame clones alone and is incomplete. The sample carries about 300,000 clones, about 85% recorded once. Source material: peripheral blood. The receptor set was obtained from a man aged 18 to 29 with active or convalescent COVID-19.

The chain uses TRBV4-1 and TRBJ1-5; D possibly corresponds to TRBD1 (6 bases). The germline CDR1 and CDR2 sequences are MGHRA and YSYEKL. CDR3 length: 13 amino acids. Trimming stripped 2 bases from V and 10 bases from J, with 12 bases between. The CDR3 nucleotides read TGCGCCAGCAGCCAACACAGGACAGCTCCCCAGCATTTT. It translates to CASSQHRTAPQHF.

The chain recombines TRBV3-1 (or the pseudogene TRBV3-2) with TRBJ1-3; D unresolved. V was cut by 4 bases and J by 0 bases, with 10 bases left in between. CDR1 and CDR2 from the germline V gene are LGHDT and YNNKEL (reference sequence). There are 15 residues in the CDR3. CDR3 amino acids: CASSRLLRSGNTIYF. CDR3 nucleotides: TGTGCCAGCAGCCGACTTTTACGCTCTGGAAACACCATATATTTT.

The chain joins TRBV7-2 to TRBJ2-7; D is undetermined. Trimming left V 2 bases short and J 2 bases short, with 7 bases between. The CDR3 is 13 residues long. Per germline, CDR1 SGHTA and CDR2 FQGNSA. CDR3 nucleotide sequence: TGTGCCAGCAGCTTAACGGAGCCCTACGAGCAGTACTTC. It yields the protein CASSLTEPYEQYF.

The chain employs TRBV27 and TRBJ2-5; a possible D gene is TRBD1 (5 bases). Trimming stripped 0 bases from V and 7 bases from J, with 18 bases between. The CDR3 loop spans 16 amino acids. Germline assignment: CDR1 MNHEY and CDR2 SMNVEV (reference sequence). The CDR3 loop is CASSLSSTHRSPTQYF. CDR3 in DNA: TGTGCCAGCAGTTTATCGAGTACTCACAGGTCGCCGACCCAGTACTTC.

The genes are TRBV4-3 and TRBJ1-6; perhaps TRBD1 as D (6 bases). V was trimmed by 4 bases and J by 9 bases, leaving 25 bases between them. Germline V lookup: CDR1 LGHNA, CDR2 YSLEER. CDR3 length: 18 residues. The CDR3 DNA reads TGCGCCAGCAGCCTTGAAACAGGGATCCGAGGATTTGGTTCACCCCTCCACTTT. Amino acids: CASSLETGIRGFGSPLHF.

This chain joins TRBV27 and TRBJ2-2; D uncertain. In germline, CDR1 is MNHEY, CDR2 SMNVEV (reference sequence). The CDR3 has 14 residues. V shed 7 bases and J shed 0 bases, with 9 bases lying between them. The CDR3 loop is CASKILPNTGELFF. CDR3 coding DNA: TGTGCCAGCAAGATACTACCGAACACCGGGGAGCTGTTTTTT.

The chain uses TRBV4-1 and TRBJ1-2, with D possibly TRBD1 on 6 matching bases. Looked up from germline, CDR1 is MGHRA and CDR2 is YSYEKL. This CDR3 contains 11 residues. Trimming pared 7 bases from V and 8 bases from J, leaving 11 bases between. Written as DNA, the CDR3 is TGCGCCAGCATGATCAGGGGCGGCTACACCTTC. Translating gives CASMIRGGYTF.

This clone was detected a few times. This rearrangement joins TRBV13 to TRBJ2-7; 8 bases agree with TRBD1. The CDR3 covers 14 residues. V shed 5 bases, J shed 7 bases, and the junction held 10 bases outside the gene matches. The germline V gene encodes CDR1 PRHDT and CDR2 FYEKMQ (reference sequence). The CDR3 DNA sequence: TGTGCCAGCAGCAACAACCAGGGGGCTCTGGAGCAGTACTTC. Residues: CASSNNQGALEQYF.